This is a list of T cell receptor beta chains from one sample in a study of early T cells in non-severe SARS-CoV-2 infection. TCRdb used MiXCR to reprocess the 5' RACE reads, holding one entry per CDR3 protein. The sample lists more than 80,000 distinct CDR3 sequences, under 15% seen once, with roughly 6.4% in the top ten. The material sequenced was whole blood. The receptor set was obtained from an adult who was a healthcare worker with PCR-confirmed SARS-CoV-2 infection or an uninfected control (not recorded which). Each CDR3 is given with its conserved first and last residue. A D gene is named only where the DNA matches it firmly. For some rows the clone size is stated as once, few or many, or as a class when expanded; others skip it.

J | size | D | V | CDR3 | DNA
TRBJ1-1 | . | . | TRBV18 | CASSPLAANTEAFF | TGTGCCAGCTCACCACTCGCAGCGAACACTGAAGCTTTCTTT
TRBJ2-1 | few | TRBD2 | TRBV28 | CASRRGGLVYNEQFF | TGTGCCAGCAGGAGGGGTGGACTAGTGTACAATGAGCAGTTCTTC
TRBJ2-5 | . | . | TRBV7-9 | CASRPGGMETQYF | TGTGCCAGCAGACCAGGGGGGATGGAGACCCAGTACTTC
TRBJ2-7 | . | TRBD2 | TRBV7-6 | CASAVERGSYEQYF | TGTGCCAGCGCCGTGGAGCGGGGGTCCTACGAGCAGTACTTC
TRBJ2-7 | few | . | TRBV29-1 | CSVETGMSYEQYF | TGCAGCGTTGAAACAGGGATGAGCTACGAGCAGTACTTC
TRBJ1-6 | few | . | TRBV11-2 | CASSPALAYNSPLHF | TGTGCCAGCAGCCCAGCTTTGGCCTATAATTCACCCCTCCACTTT
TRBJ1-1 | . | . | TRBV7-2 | CASSPSRARMTEAFF | TGTGCCAGCAGCCCATCCCGGGCAAGGATGACTGAAGCTTTCTTT
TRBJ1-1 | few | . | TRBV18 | CASSPDTNTEAFF | TGTGCCAGCTCACCGGACACGAACACTGAAGCTTTCTTT
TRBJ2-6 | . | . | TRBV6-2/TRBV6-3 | CASSQRQGLGSGANVLTF | TGTGCCAGCAGTCAACGACAGGGACTCGGCTCTGGGGCCAACGTCCTGACTTTC
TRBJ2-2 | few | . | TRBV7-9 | CASSLVGRDTGELFF | TGTGCCAGCAGCTTAGTCGGGAGAGACACCGGGGAGCTGTTTTTT
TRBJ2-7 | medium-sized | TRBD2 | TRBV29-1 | CSTFSGSYEQYF | TGCAGCACATTTAGCGGGAGCTACGAGCAGTACTTC
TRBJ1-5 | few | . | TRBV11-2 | CASSSTQGGSQPQHF | TGTGCCAGCAGCAGCACCCAGGGAGGCAGTCAGCCCCAGCATTTT
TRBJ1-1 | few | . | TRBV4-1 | CASSQVSGSGTEAFF | TGCGCCAGCAGCCAAGTATCGGGTTCTGGCACTGAAGCTTTCTTT
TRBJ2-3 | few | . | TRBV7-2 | CASSLDQGRTDTQYF | TGTGCCAGCAGCTTAGACCAGGGAAGGACAGATACGCAGTATTTT
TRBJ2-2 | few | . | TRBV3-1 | CASSQAIRRDRLDTGELFF | TGTGCCAGCAGCCAAGCCATCCGGAGAGACAGACTAGACACCGGGGAGCTGTTTTTT
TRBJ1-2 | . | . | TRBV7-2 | CANSLVPGNYGYTF | TGTGCCAACAGCTTAGTTCCAGGGAACTATGGCTACACCTTC
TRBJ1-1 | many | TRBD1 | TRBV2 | CASSNDRGRAFF | TGTGCCAGCAGTAACGACAGGGGGAGAGCTTTCTTT
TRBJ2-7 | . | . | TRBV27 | CASSWSRGYEQYF | TGTGCCAGCAGCTGGTCCCGGGGCTACGAGCAGTACTTC